This TCR beta chain was documented in a study of T cells in tumors after PD-1 blockade. Study-wide context: Patients had no prior checkpoint blockade, systemic immunosuppressants, or anti-cancer therapy within 4 weeks. Either cemiplimab 350 mg every 2 weeks or pembrolizumab 200 mg every 3 weeks was given. Some patients also took daily vismodegib 150 mg during anti-PD-1 treatment.

Only in-frame clones appear in the TCRdb table, and some are missing; sequencing was by immunoSEQ multiplex PCR. The sample carries about 25,000 clones, about 82% recorded once. The CDR3 runs to 17 residues. V was cut by 6 bases and J by 8 bases, with 23 bases left in between. Germline values: CDR1 MNHEY, CDR2 SMNVEV (reference sequence). The chain is built from TRBV27 and TRBJ1-6, with D perhaps matching TRBD1 (6 bases). Sample: PBMCs, taken after anti-PD-1 treatment. This sequence was found in a human donor with basal cell carcinoma. The DNA of the CDR3 is TGTGCCAGCAGGTCGGACCACCGGACAGCTGCTTATTCACCCCTCCACTTT. This sequence encodes CASRSDHRTAAYSPLHF.